These T cell receptor beta chains were read from a single sample in a study of cytomegalovirus exposure and HLA in healthy donors. Sequencing used immunoSEQ multiplex PCR; TCRdb keeps in-frame clones, though not all of them. The sample gives approximately 150,000 clones, approximately 78% of which show up once; around 4.5% is in the top ten. Material: PBMCs. These receptors were collected from a woman between 35 and 50 years old in good health and CMV-seropositive. CDR3s include the opening cysteine and the closing phenylalanine or tryptophan. The D gene is left open where the match is weak. Size is omitted from some rows. Given values are once, few, many or a class for expanded clones.

>TRBJ2-5|NA|NA|TRBV5-1
CASSLAGRGTSETQYF
TGCGCCAGCAGCTTGGCTGGAAGGGGCACCTCGGAGACCCAGTACTTC
>TRBJ1-1|NA|NA|TRBV5-4
CASSLGTVNTEAFF
TGTGCCAGCAGCTTGGGGACAGTGAACACTGAAGCTTTCTTT
>TRBJ2-3|NA|NA|TRBV5-6
CASSLGQEGTQYF
TGTGCCAGCAGCTTGGGCCAGGAAGGTACGCAGTATTTT
>TRBJ2-3|once|NA|TRBV5-4
CASSLGATSVSTDTQYF
TGTGCCAGCAGCTTGGGGGCGACTAGTGTTTCCACAGATACGCAGTATTTT
>TRBJ1-4|NA|TRBD1|TRBV30
CAWSIRDRGNEKLFF
TGTGCCTGGAGTATCCGGGACAGGGGGAATGAAAAACTGTTTTTT
>TRBJ1-2|NA|NA|TRBV27
CASSLLVGQGFSGYTF
TGTGCCAGCAGTTTACTGGTTGGGCAGGGATTTAGTGGCTACACCTTC
>TRBJ2-7|NA|NA|TRBV6-1
CASSDLYEQYF
TGTGCCAGCAGTGACCTCTACGAGCAGTACTTC
>TRBJ1-6|NA|TRBD1|TRBV6-5
CASGAGTGNNSPLHF
TGTGCCAGCGGGGCCGGGACAGGGAATAATTCACCCCTCCACTTT
>TRBJ2-5|NA|TRBD2|TRBV15
CATSSGSTSGGVETQYF
TGTGCCACCAGCAGTGGGTCTACTAGCGGGGGGGTTGAGACCCAGTACTTC
>TRBJ2-3|NA|TRBD1|TRBV29-1
CSVEGTVSTDTQYF
TGCAGCGTTGAGGGGACAGTAAGCACAGATACGCAGTATTTT
>TRBJ2-2|NA|NA|TRBV19
CASSIQGIGELFF
TGTGCCAGTAGTATTCAGGGGATCGGGGAGCTGTTTTTT
>TRBJ2-3|few|TRBD2|TRBV7-3
CASSPGGRAAGGADTQYF
TGTGCCAGCAGCCCGGGGGGGCGGGCAGCGGGAGGTGCAGATACGCAGTATTTT
>TRBJ2-2|NA|NA|TRBV7-9
CASSSTNTGELFF
TGTGCCAGCAGCTCCACAAACACCGGGGAGCTGTTTTTT
>TRBJ2-2|NA|NA|TRBV11-2
CASSPGGAGTGELFF
TGTGCCAGCAGCCCGGGTGGCGCCGGCACCGGGGAGCTGTTTTTT
>TRBJ2-1|NA|NA|TRBV4-3
CASSQVRSPYNEQFF
TGCGCCAGCAGCCAAGTCCGGAGCCCCTACAATGAGCAGTTCTTC
>TRBJ1-3|NA|NA|TRBV9
CASSPDSPHSGNTIYF
TGTGCCAGCAGCCCGGACAGTCCACACTCTGGAAACACCATATATTTT
>TRBJ2-1|NA|TRBD2|TRBV7-9
CASSPVVKRGGNEQFF
TGTGCCAGCAGCCCCGTGGTTAAGCGGGGGGGCAATGAGCAGTTCTTC
>TRBJ1-2|NA|NA|TRBV25-1
CASSKSGFYGYTF
TGTGCCAGCAGTAAAAGCGGCTTCTATGGCTACACCTTC
>TRBJ2-1|NA|TRBD2|TRBV5-1
CASSAGVNEQFF
TGCGCCAGCTCGGCGGGGGTCAATGAGCAGTTCTTC
>TRBJ1-4|NA|NA|TRBV6-1
CASSEKQGGYEKLFF
TGTGCCAGCAGTGAAAAGCAGGGTGGATATGAAAAACTGTTTTTT
>TRBJ2-3|NA|TRBD2|TRBV11-2
CASSRLAGEGDTQYF
TGTGCCAGCAGCAGACTAGCGGGGGAGGGGGATACGCAGTATTTT
>TRBJ1-5|NA|NA|TRBV16
CASHNTPGNQPQHF
TGTGCCAGCCACAATACTCCAGGGAATCAGCCCCAGCATTTT
>TRBJ2-1|NA|TRBD2|TRBV19
CASSNRGSLDEQFF
TGTGCCAGTAGTAATCGCGGGAGTTTGGATGAGCAGTTCTTC
>TRBJ1-1|NA|NA|TRBV27
CASSPRGIMNTEAFF
TGTGCCAGCAGTCCCCGGGGAATCATGAACACTGAAGCTTTCTTT
>TRBJ2-3|NA|TRBD2|TRBV5-1
CASSLGRELRSDTQYF
TGCGCCAGCAGCTTGGGGCGGGAGTTGCGGTCGGATACGCAGTATTTT
>TRBJ2-7|NA|NA|TRBV25-1
CASTHRPFPYEQYF
TGTGCCAGCACCCACAGGCCCTTTCCCTACGAGCAGTACTTC
>TRBJ2-7|NA|NA|TRBV5-6
CASSLGASHYEQYF
TGTGCCAGCAGCTTGGGGGCCAGTCATTACGAGCAGTACTTC
>TRBJ2-2|NA|NA|TRBV27
CASSLMMTARSNTGELFF
TGTGCCAGCAGTTTGATGATGACAGCCAGGTCGAACACCGGGGAGCTGTTTTTT
>TRBJ1-5|NA|TRBD1|TRBV6-1
CASSARTGVGNQPQHF
TGTGCCAGCAGTGCCCGGACAGGGGTGGGCAATCAGCCCCAGCATTTT
>TRBJ2-7|NA|TRBD2|TRBV2
CASSEGLASYEQYF
TGTGCCAGCAGTGAAGGACTAGCCTCCTACGAGCAGTACTTC
>TRBJ2-7|NA|TRBD1|TRBV29-1
CSVTGQGGNEQYF
TGCAGCGTAACGGGACAGGGGGGGAACGAGCAGTACTTC
>TRBJ2-5|NA|NA|TRBV6-1
CASSEQGPRRGQETQYF
TGTGCCAGCAGTGAACAGGGGCCGAGAAGAGGGCAAGAGACCCAGTACTTC
>TRBJ2-5|NA|TRBD2|TRBV7-7
CASSPWTSGGQETQYF
TGTGCTAGCAGCCCCTGGACTAGCGGGGGGCAAGAGACCCAGTACTTC
>TRBJ2-7|NA|TRBD1|TRBV5-1
CASSSRQGVYTYEQYF
TGCGCCAGCAGCTCAAGACAGGGGGTATACACCTACGAGCAGTACTTC
>TRBJ2-7|NA|TRBD2|TRBV19
CASRLAGTYEQYF
TGTGCCAGCCGACTAGCGGGAACCTACGAGCAGTACTTC
>TRBJ2-3|once|NA|TRBV4-3
CASRAGSTDTQYF
TGCGCCAGCAGGGCAGGTAGCACAGATACGCAGTATTTT
>TRBJ1-1|NA|NA|TRBV18
CASSQQENTEAFF
TGTGCCAGCTCCCAACAGGAGAACACTGAAGCTTTCTTT
>TRBJ2-5|NA|TRBD2|TRBV5-6
CAVRSSGVETQYF
TGTGCCGTCCGGAGTAGCGGGGTAGAGACCCAGTACTTC
>TRBJ2-7|NA|NA|TRBV13
CASSKTGGAREQYF
TGTGCCAGCAGCAAGACTGGGGGGGCTAGGGAGCAGTACTTC
>TRBJ2-3|NA|NA|TRBV25-1
CASRPSGVDTQYF
TGTGCCAGCAGACCCTCGGGGGTGGATACGCAGTATTTT
>TRBJ1-6|few|TRBD1|TRBV27
CASSSPQGAYSPLHF
TGTGCCAGCAGTTCCCCTCAGGGGGCTTATTCACCCCTCCACTTT
>TRBJ1-4|NA|NA|TRBV19
CASSLTALGGGPSEKLFF
TGTGCCAGTAGTCTGACAGCATTGGGAGGAGGTCCGTCTGAAAAACTGTTTTTT
>TRBJ2-1|NA|NA|TRBV7-7
CASSVNSYNEQFF
TGTGCTAGCAGCGTCAACAGCTACAATGAGCAGTTCTTC
>TRBJ1-2|NA|TRBD1|TRBV5-6
CASSLVRDRGRGGYTF
TGTGCCAGCAGCTTGGTCCGTGACAGGGGGCGCGGAGGCTACACCTTC
>TRBJ2-5|NA|TRBD1|TRBV10-3
CATRGQVQETQYF
TGTGCCACCCGGGGACAGGTCCAAGAGACCCAGTACTTC
>TRBJ2-1|few|NA|TRBV4-2
CASSQDIYEQFF
TGTGCCAGCAGCCAAGATATATATGAGCAGTTCTTC
>TRBJ2-1|NA|NA|TRBV6-1
CASSERGNGVYNEQFF
TGTGCCAGCAGTGAAAGGGGCAACGGAGTCTACAATGAGCAGTTCTTC
>TRBJ1-1|NA|NA|TRBV27
CASSPQGWDTEAFF
TGTGCCAGCAGTCCGCAGGGTTGGGACACTGAAGCTTTCTTT
>TRBJ1-3|NA|NA|TRBV7-6
CASSFWRVSEGNTIYF
TGTGCCAGCAGCTTTTGGCGGGTTTCCGAGGGAAACACCATATATTTT